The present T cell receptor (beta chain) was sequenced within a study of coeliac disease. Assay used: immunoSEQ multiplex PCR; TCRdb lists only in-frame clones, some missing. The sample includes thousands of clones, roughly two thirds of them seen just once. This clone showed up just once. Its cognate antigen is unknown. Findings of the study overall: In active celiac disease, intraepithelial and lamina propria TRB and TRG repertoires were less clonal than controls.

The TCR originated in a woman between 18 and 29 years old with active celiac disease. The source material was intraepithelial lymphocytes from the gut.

DNA for the CDR3: TGTGCCAGCAGTTACGCGGGGACAGATACGCAGTATTTT. Its protein product is CASSYAGTDTQYF. This chain links TRBV6-5 with TRBJ2-3, with D possibly being TRBD2 (6 bases). There are 13 residues in the CDR3. Germline V gives CDR1 MNHEY, CDR2 SVGAGI. V lost 2 bases and J 3 bases, leaving 6 bases between the germline ends.